The following is a TCR beta chain sequence with its context. Its specificity is not known. The sample comes from a study of breast tumors, draining lymph nodes, adjacent tissues. Germline V gives CDR1 SNHLY, CDR2 FYNNEI. This CDR3 contains 14 residues. V lost 10 bases, J lost 7 bases, and 12 bases stayed unmatched. Axillary draining lymph nodes of breast cancer patients supplied the node samples. Study-wide results and caveats: Luminal-like breast cancer showed significantly higher tumor–nontumor repertoire similarity than basal-like.

TCRdb independently ran MiXCR on the multiplex PCR reads; one entry per CDR3 protein. The sample lists over 250,000 distinct CDR3 sequences, roughly 31% occurring once. Input material: axillary lymph node tissue. The gene calls are TRBV2 and TRBJ1-4; 7 bases agree with TRBD1. This sequence was found in a female donor with breast cancer. Some clones in this sample may be carry-over from other donors' samples. As DNA, the CDR3 is TGTGCCAACACCGTACAGGGGATGAGTGAAAAACTGTTTTTT. Translated, it gives CANTVQGMSEKLFF.